This T cell receptor beta chain came from a study of blood T cells in healthy people across ages. CDR1 and CDR2 (germline): SQVTM, ANQGSEA. Trimming took 4 bases from V and 8 from J, leaving 23 bases between them. The CDR3 has 15 amino acids. A J-beta primer mix and a sample-barcoded 5' primer were used in a second PCR of about 6 to 12 cycles. One entry per CDR3 protein, called by TCRdb with MiXCR from the 5' RACE reads. The sample yields 650,000 to 800,000 distinct CDR3 sequences, roughly 44% seen once. The TCR comes from a man between 60 and 75 years old in good health. The gene calls are TRBV29-1 and TRBJ1-2, with a weak D call TRBD1 (5 bases). Sequences were obtained from blood. DNA for the CDR3: TGCAGCGTTGGCCTTGAGGGATCGGGGGTAAGCGGCTACACCTTC. Encoded protein: CSVGLEGSGVSGYTF.